The entry that follows covers one T cell receptor (beta chain) sequence. Assay: immunoSEQ multiplex PCR; the TCRdb copy retains only in-frame clones and omits some. The sample has 30,000 to 45,000 clones, roughly nine tenths seen once. This sample was taken from a study of T cell changes during pregnancy in multiple sclerosis. This specimen was CD4+ T cells from peripheral blood mononuclear cells, taken in the second trimester of pregnancy. The TCR was taken from a female donor in good health, enrolled as a control in a pregnancy study.

The CDR3 sequence is CASSLYSNYGYTF. CDR3 nucleotide sequence: TGTGCCAGCAGCTTATACAGCAACTATGGCTACACCTTC. The chain couples TRBV7-3 to TRBJ1-2, with D hard to call. Germline V CDR1 and CDR2: SGHTA, FQGTGA. CDR3 length: 13 residues. V lost 2 bases, J lost 2 bases, and 6 bases lay in between.